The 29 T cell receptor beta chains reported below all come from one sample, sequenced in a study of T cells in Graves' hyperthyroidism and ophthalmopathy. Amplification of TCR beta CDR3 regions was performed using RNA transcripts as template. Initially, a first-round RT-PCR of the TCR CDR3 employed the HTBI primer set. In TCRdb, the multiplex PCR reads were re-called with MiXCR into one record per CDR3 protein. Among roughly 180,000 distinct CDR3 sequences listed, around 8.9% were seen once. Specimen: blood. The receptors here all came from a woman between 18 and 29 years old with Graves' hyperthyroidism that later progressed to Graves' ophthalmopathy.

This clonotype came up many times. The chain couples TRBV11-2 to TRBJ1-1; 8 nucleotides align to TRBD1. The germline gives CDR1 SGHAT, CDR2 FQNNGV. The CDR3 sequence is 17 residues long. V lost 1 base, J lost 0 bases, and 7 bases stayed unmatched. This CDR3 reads CASSLVQGALLNTEAFF. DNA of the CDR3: TGTGCCAGCAGCTTAGTCCAGGGGGCCCTTTTGAACACTGAAGCTTTCTTT.

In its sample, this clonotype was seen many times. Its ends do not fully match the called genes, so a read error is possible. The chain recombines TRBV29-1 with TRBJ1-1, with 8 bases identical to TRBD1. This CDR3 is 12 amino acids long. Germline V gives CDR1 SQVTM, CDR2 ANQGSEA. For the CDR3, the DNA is TGCAGCGGTGAACAGGGGGGCACTGAAGCTTTCTTT. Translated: CSGEQGGTEAFF.

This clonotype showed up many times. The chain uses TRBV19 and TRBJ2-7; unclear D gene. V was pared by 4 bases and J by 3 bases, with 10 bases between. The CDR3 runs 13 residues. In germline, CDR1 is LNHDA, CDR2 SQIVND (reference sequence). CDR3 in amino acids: CASSTDTYYEQYF. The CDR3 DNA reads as TGTGCCAGTAGTACTGACACGTACTACGAGCAGTACTTC.

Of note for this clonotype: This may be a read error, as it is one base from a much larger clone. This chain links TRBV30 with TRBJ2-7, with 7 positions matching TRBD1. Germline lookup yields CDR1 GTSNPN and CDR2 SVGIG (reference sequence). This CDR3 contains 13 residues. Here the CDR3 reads CVWSVQGRYEQYF. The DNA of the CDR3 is TGTGTCTGGAGTGTACAGGGGCGCTACGAGCAGTACTTC. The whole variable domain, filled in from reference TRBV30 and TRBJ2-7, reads SQTIHQWPATLVQPVGSPLSLECTVEGTSNPNLYWYRQAAGRGLQLLFYSVGIGQISSEVPQNLSASRPQDRQFILSSKKLLLSDSGFYLCVWSVQGRYEQYFGPGTRLTVT.

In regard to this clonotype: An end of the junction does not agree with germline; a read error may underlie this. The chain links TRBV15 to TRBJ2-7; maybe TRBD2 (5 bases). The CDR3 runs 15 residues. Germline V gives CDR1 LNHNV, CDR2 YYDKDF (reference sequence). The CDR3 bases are TGTGCCACCAGCGGAGACCGGGAACTGCAAGGGGAGCAGTACTTC. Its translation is CATSGDRELQGEQYF.

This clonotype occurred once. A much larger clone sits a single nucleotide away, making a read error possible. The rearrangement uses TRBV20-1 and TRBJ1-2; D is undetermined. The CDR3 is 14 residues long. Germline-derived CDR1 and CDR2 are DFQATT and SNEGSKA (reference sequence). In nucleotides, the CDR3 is TGCAGTGCTAGAGAGGAAGGTTTTCGTTATGGCTGCACCTTC. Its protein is CSAREEGFRYGCTF.

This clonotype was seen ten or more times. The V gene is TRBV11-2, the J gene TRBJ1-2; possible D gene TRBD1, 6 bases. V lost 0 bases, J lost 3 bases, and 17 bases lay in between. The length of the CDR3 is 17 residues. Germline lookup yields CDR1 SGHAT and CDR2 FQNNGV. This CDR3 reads CASSLDPLTGEHYGYTF. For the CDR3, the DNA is TGTGCCAGCAGCTTAGATCCCTTGACAGGAGAACACTATGGCTACACCTTC.

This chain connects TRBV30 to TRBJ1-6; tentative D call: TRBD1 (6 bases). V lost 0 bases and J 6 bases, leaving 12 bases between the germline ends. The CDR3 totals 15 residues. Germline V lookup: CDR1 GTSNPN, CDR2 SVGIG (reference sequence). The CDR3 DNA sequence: TGTGCCTGGAGTGTAAAAGGGACATCTAATTCACCCCTCCACTTT. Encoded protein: CAWSVKGTSNSPLHF.

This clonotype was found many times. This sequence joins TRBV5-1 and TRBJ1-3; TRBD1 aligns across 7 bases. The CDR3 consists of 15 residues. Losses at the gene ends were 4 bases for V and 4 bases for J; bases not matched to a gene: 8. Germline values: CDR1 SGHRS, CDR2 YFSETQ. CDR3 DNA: TGCGCCAGCAGCACGGCCACAGGGGTCGGAAACACCATATATTTT. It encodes CASSTATGVGNTIYF.

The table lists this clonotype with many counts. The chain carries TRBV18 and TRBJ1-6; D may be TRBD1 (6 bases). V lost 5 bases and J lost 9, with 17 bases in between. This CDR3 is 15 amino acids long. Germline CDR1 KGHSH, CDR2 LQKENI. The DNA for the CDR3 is TGTGCCAGCTCAGAACAGGGTGGCATCGGTTCACCCCTCCACTTT. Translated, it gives CASSEQGGIGSPLHF. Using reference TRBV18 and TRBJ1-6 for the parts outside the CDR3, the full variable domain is NAGVMQNPRHLVRRRGQEARLRCSPMKGHSHVYWYRQLPEEGLKFMVYLQKENIIDESGMPKERFSAEFPKEGPSILRIQQVVRGDSAAYFCASSEQGGIGSPLHFGNGTRLTVT.

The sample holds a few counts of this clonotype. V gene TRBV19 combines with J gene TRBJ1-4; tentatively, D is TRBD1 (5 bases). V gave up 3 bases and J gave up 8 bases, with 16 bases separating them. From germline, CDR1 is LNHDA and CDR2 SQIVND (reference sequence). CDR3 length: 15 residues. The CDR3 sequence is CASSMALGAGEKLFF. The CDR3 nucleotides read TGTGCCAGTAGTATGGCCTTAGGGGCGGGGGAAAAACTGTTTTTT.

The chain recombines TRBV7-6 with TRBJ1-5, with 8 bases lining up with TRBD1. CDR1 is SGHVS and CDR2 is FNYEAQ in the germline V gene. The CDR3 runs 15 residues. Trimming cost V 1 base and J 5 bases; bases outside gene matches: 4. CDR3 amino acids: CASSLEQGAYQPQHF. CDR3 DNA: TGTGCCAGCAGCTTAGAGCAGGGGGCGTATCAGCCCCAGCATTTT. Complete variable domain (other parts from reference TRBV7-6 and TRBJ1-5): GAGVSQSPRYKVTKRGQDVALRCDPISGHVSLYWYRQALGQGPEFLTYFNYEAQQDKSGLPNDRFSAERPEGSISTLTIQRTEQRDSAMYRCASSLEQGAYQPQHFGDGTRLSIL.

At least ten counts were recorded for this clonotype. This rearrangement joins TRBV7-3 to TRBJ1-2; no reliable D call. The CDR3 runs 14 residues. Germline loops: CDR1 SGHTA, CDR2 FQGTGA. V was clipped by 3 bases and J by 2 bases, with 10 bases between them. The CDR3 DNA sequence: TGTGCCAGCAGCTTCCCTCATCAAAACTATGGCTACACCTTC. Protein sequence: CASSFPHQNYGYTF.

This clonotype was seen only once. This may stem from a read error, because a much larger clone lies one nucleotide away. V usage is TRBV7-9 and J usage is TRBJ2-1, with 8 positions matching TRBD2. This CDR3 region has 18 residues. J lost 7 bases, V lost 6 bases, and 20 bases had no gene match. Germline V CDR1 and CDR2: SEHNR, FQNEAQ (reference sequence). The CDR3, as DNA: TGTGCCAGCAGTCGGCCGGGACTAGGGAGAGGCTCGGGAAATGAGCAGTTCTTC. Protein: CASSRPGLGRGSGNEQFF. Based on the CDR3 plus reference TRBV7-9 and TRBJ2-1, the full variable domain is DTGVSQNPRHKITKRGQNVTFRCDPISEHNRLYWYRQTLGQGPEFLTYFQNEAQLEKSRLLSDRFSAERPKGSFSTLEIQRTEQGDSAMYLCASSRPGLGRGSGNEQFFGPGTRLTVL.

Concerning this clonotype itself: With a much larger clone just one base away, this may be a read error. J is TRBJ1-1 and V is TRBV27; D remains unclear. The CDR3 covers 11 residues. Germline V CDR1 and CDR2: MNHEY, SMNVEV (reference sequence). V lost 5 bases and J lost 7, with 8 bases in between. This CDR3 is CASSDLFEAFF. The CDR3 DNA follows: TGTGCCAGCAGTGACCTCTTTGAAGCTTTCTTT.

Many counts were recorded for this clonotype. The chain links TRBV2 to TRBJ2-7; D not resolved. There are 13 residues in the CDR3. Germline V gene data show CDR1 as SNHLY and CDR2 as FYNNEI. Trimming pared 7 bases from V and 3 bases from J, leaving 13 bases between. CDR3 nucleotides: TGTGCCAGCAAGTCGGTCAGGTTCTACGAGCAGTACTTC. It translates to CASKSVRFYEQYF.

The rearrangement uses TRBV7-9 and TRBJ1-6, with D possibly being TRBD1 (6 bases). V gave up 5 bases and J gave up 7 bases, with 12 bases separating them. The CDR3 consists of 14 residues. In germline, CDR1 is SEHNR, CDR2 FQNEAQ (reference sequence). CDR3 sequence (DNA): TGTGCCAGCAGCGAACAGGGTGACAATTCACCCCTCCACTTT. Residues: CASSEQGDNSPLHF.

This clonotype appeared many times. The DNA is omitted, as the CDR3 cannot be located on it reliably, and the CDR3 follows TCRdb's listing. The CDR3 sequence: CASSAITGSCFF. This rearrangement joins TRBV7-9 to TRBJ2-2. The germline CDR1 and CDR2 sequences are SEHNR and FQNEAQ (reference sequence). The CDR3 totals 12 residues, both ends included.

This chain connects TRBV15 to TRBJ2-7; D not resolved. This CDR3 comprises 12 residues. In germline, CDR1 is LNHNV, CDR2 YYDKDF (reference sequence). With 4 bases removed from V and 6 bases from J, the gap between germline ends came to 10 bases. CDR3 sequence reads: CATSMAVSEQYF. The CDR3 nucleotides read TGTGCCACCAGCATGGCGGTTTCCGAGCAGTACTTC. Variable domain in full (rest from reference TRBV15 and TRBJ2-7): DAMVIQNPRYQVTQFGKPVTLSCSQTLNHNVMYWYQQKSSQAPKLLFHYYDKDFNNEADTPDNFQSRRPNTSFCFLDIRSPGLGDTAMYLCATSMAVSEQYFGPGTRLTVT.

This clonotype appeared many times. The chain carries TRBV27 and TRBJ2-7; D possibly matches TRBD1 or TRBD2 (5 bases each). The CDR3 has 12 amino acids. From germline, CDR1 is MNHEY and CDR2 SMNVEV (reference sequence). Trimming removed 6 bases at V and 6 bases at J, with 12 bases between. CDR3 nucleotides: TGTGCCAGCAGCCGTGAGGGGCTCGAGCAGTACTTC. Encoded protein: CASSREGLEQYF.

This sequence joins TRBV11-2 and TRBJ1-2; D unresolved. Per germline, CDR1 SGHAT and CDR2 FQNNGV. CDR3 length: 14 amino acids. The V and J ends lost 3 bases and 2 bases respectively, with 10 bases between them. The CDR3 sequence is CASSLTRTNYGYTF. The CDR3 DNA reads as TGTGCCAGCAGCTTGACGCGGACGAACTATGGCTACACCTTC.

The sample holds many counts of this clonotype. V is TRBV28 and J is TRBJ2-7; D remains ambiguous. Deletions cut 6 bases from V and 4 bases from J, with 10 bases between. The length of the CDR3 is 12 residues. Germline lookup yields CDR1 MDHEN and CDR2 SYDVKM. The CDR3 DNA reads TGTGCCAGCAGCCGGCGGCTATACGAGCAGTACTTC. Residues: CASSRRLYEQYF.

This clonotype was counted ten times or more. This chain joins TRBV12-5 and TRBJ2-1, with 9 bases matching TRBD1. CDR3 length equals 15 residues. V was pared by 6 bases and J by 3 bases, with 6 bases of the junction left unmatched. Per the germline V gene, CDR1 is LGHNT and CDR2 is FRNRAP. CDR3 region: CASGVTGGYYNEQFF. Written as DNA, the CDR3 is TGTGCTAGTGGAGTGACAGGGGGGTACTACAATGAGCAGTTCTTC.

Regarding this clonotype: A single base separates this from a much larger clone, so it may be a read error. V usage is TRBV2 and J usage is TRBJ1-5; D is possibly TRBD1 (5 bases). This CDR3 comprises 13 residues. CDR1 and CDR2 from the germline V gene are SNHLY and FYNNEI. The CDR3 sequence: CAGSYRSVRPQHF. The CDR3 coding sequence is TGTGCCGGCAGTTACAGGTCCGTCCGGCCCCAGCATTTT.

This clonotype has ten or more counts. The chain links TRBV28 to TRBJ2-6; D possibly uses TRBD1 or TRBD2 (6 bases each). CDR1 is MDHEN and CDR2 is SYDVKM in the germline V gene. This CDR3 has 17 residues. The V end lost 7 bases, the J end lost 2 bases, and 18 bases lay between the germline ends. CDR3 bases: TGTGCCAGCACACAAAGCACGGGGGCGGCTGGGGCCAACGTCCTGACTTTC. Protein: CASTQSTGAAGANVLTF. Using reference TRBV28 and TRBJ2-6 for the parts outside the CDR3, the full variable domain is DVKVTQSSRYLVKRTGEKVFLECVQDMDHENMFWYRQDPGLGLRLIYFSYDVKMKEKGDIPEGYSVSREKKERFSLILESASTNQTSMYLCASTQSTGAAGANVLTFGAGSRLTVL.

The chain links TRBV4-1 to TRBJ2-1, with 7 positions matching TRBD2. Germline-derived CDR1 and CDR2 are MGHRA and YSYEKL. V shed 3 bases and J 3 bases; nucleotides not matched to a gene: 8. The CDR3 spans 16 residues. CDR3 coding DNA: TGCGCCAGCAGCCAGGGGGGGGAGCGGGGCTACAATGAGCAGTTCTTC. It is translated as CASSQGGERGYNEQFF.

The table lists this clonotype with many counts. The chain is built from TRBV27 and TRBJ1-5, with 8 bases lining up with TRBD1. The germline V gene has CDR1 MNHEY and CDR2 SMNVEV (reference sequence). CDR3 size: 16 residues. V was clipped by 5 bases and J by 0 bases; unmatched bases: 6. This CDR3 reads CASSPRQGNSNQPQHF. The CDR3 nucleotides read TGTGCCAGCAGTCCACGACAGGGGAATAGCAATCAGCCCCAGCATTTT.

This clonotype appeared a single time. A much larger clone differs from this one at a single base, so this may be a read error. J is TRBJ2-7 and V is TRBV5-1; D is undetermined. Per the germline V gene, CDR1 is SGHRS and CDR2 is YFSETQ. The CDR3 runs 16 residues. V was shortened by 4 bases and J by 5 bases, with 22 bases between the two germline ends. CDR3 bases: TGCGCCAGCAGCCCGGGTGCAGCGACCGTCAACCACGAGCAGTACTTC. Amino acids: CASSPGAATVNHEQYF. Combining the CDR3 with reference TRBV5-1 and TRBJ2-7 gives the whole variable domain KAGVTQTPRYLIKTRGQQVTLSCSPISGHRSVSWYQQTPGQGLQFLFEYFSETQRNKGNFPGRFSGRQFSNSRSEMNVSTLELGDSALYLCASSPGAATVNHEQYFGPGTRLTVT.

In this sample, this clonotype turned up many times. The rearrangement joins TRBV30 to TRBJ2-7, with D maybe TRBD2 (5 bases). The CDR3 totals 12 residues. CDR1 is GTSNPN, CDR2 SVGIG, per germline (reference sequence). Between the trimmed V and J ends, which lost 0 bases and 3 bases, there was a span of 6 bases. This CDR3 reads CAWSVGDYEQYF. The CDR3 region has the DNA TGTGCCTGGAGTGTCGGGGACTACGAGCAGTACTTC.